The rows below give T cell receptor beta chains drawn from one sample of a study of post-analysis software for immune sequencing data. TCRdb reprocessed the PCR reads via MiXCR and lists one record per CDR3 protein. The sample records a few hundred thousand distinct CDR3 sequences, under 40% being singletons. Sequencing was done on a sample of blood. The receptors originated from a girl aged 2 to 17 with multiple sclerosis. Both conserved end residues are part of each CDR3. The order of the fields is J gene, D gene, clone size, V gene, CDR3 length, CDR3 DNA, CDR3 protein. A D gene is named only where the DNA matches it firmly. Clone size appears in some rows only: once, few, many, or a class for an expanded clone.

TRBJ1-2	.	few	TRBV18	14	TGTGCCAGCTCACCTTTGCGGTTGGACTATGGCTACACCTTC	CASSPLRLDYGYTF
TRBJ2-7	TRBD1	few	TRBV7-9	16	TGTGCCAGCAGCTTAGTCGGTGGACAGGGGGCCCACGAGCAGTACTTC	CASSLVGGQGAHEQYF
TRBJ2-5	.	few	TRBV6-5	14	TGTGCCAGCAGCCCAGATACATGGGGAGAGACCCAGTACTTC	CASSPDTWGETQYF
TRBJ2-1	TRBD1	few	TRBV7-2	15	TGTGCCAGCAGCCCCAGGACAGGGGTCCTCAATGAGCAGTTCTTC	CASSPRTGVLNEQFF
TRBJ2-7	TRBD2	once	TRBV6-5	15	TGTGCCAGCAGTTATAGCGGGGGGGATCCCTACGAGCAGTACTTC	CASSYSGGDPYEQYF
TRBJ2-7	.	.	TRBV5-8	15	TGTGCCAGCAGCCAGGACGGGTCCCCTTCCTACGAGCAGTACTTC	CASSQDGSPSYEQYF
TRBJ1-2	TRBD1	.	TRBV27	15	TGTGCCAGCAAATCCCCCAAGGGGGCGCCGGTTGGCTACACCTTC	CASKSPKGAPVGYTF
TRBJ2-7	TRBD2	.	TRBV6-5	16	TGTGCCAAAACTACCGGACTAGCGGGGGGGTCCCACAAGCAGTACTTC	CAKTTGLAGGSHKQYF
TRBJ2-7	.	.	TRBV7-2	14	TGTGCCAGCAGCAGAGGGGCTGACTGCTACGAGCAGTACTTC	CASSRGADCYEQYF
TRBJ1-1	.	once	TRBV3-1	15	TGTGCCAGCAGCCCCGATCTCAGACAGAACACTGAAGCTTTCTTT	CASSPDLRQNTEAFF
TRBJ2-5	.	few	TRBV4-1	13	TGCGCCAGCAGCCAACAGGGTCAAGAGACCCAGTACTTC	CASSQQGQETQYF
TRBJ1-1	TRBD1	.	TRBV4-1	14	TGCGCCAGCACCCCAGGGACAGGGAGCACTGAAGCTTTCTTT	CASTPGTGSTEAFF
TRBJ2-7	.	many	TRBV15	18	TGTGCCACCAGCAGTCTGGGGGTTGGGACACGCGGCTCCTACGAGCAGTACTTC	CATSSLGVGTRGSYEQYF
TRBJ2-7	.	.	TRBV9	14	TGTGCCGGCAGCCCCCAGACTAGAGATGGGGAGCAGTACTTC	CAGSPQTRDGEQYF
TRBJ2-3	TRBD2	few	TRBV4-1	16	TGCGCCAGCAGCCAAGGGGGACTAGCGGGGGGTTATACGCAGTATTTT	CASSQGGLAGGYTQYF
TRBJ2-7	TRBD1	few	TRBV7-6	17	TGTGCCAGCAGCTTAGCGGTAATGGGACAGGGGACCCACGAGCAGTACTTC	CASSLAVMGQGTHEQYF
TRBJ2-1	.	.	TRBV6-1	12	TGTGCCAGCAGTGAGGACTACAATGAGCAGTTCTTC	CASSEDYNEQFF
TRBJ2-3	.	few	TRBV20-1	13	TGCAGTGCTAGTGGCCGGATGGGGGATACGCAGTATTTT	CSASGRMGDTQYF
TRBJ2-1	.	few	TRBV28	15	TGTGCCAGCAGCCCCCCAAGGGCTTCCTACAATGAGCAGTTCTTC	CASSPPRASYNEQFF
TRBJ1-1	.	.	TRBV12-3/TRBV12-4	16	TGTGCCAGCAGTTTAGACAGGGAGGCGCGTAACACTGAAGCTTTCTTT	CASSLDREARNTEAFF
TRBJ1-5	.	.	TRBV5-1	14	TGCGCCAGCAGCTTCCAGGGTCTTGATCAGCCCCAGCATTTT	CASSFQGLDQPQHF
TRBJ2-2	.	.	TRBV6-6	15	TGTGCCAGCAGACCTCAGGGGACAAACACCGGGGAGCTGTTTTTT	CASRPQGTNTGELFF
TRBJ2-5	.	.	TRBV7-3	15	TGTGCCAGCAGCCCAGGAGGGGGGCGCTTGGAGACCCAGTACTTC	CASSPGGGRLETQYF
TRBJ2-5	TRBD2	many	TRBV6-1	15	TGTGCCAGCAATTTAGCGGGAGCCTACCAAGAGACCCAGTACTTC	CASNLAGAYQETQYF
TRBJ1-1	.	.	TRBV25-1	13	TGTGCCAGCAGTGACCGACCCTCCGGCGGGGCTTTCTTT	CASSDRPSGGAFF
TRBJ1-5	.	few	TRBV6-2/TRBV6-3	15	TGTGCCAGCAGCTACGACGCCTTTGGGAATCAGCCCCAGCATTTT	CASSYDAFGNQPQHF
TRBJ2-3	.	.	TRBV7-2	14	TGTGCCAGCAGCTCCCAAGGGGCCTCAGATACGCAGTATTTT	CASSSQGASDTQYF
TRBJ2-3	TRBD2	.	TRBV6-1	17	TGTGCCAGCAGCCCCTCTAGCGGGGGGACTAGCACAGATACGCAGTATTTT	CASSPSSGGTSTDTQYF
TRBJ2-7	.	few	TRBV5-1	14	TGCGCCAGCAGCCCGGGGGTCACCGGCGAAGAGCAGTACTTC	CASSPGVTGEEQYF
TRBJ1-2	.	.	TRBV5-1	16	TGCACCAGCAGCTTGGCAGGGGATCCTAAGGGCTATGGCTACACCTTC	CTSSLAGDPKGYGYTF
TRBJ1-5	TRBD1	.	TRBV7-6	18	TGTGCCAGCAGCACCCAACCCGGGACAGGGTACCAAGATCAGCCCCAGCATTTT	CASSTQPGTGYQDQPQHF
TRBJ2-3	.	many	TRBV29-1	14	TGCAGCGTTGAAGTTGCCAGGGGGGCAGATACGCAGTATTTT	CSVEVARGADTQYF
TRBJ2-5	.	.	TRBV5-1	13	TGCGCCAGCAGCTTGTCGGGGGTAGAGACCCAGTACTTC	CASSLSGVETQYF
TRBJ2-7	.	many	TRBV10-3	12	TGTGCCATCAGTGAAAGGGTCTACGAGCAGTACTTC	CAISERVYEQYF
TRBJ2-7	TRBD1	.	TRBV18	15	TGTGCCAGCTCACCTAGGGGACAGGGGGACTACGAGCAGTACTTC	CASSPRGQGDYEQYF
TRBJ2-5	.	.	TRBV28	13	TGTGCCAGCAGTACCCGCGACACTCGGGCCCAGTACTTC	CASSTRDTRAQYF
TRBJ2-3	.	few	TRBV6-1	13	TGTGCCAGCAACGATCGGGGCACAGATACGCAGTATTTT	CASNDRGTDTQYF
TRBJ2-3	TRBD2	.	TRBV9	15	TGTGCCAGCAATCGATTAGCGGGGGGCCGGGATACGCAGTATTTT	CASNRLAGGRDTQYF
TRBJ2-3	.	.	TRBV12-3/TRBV12-4	14	TGTGCCAGCAGTCCCAGAGTTACAGCAGATATGGAGTATTTT	CASSPRVTADMEYF
TRBJ2-3	.	.	TRBV11-2	16	TGTGCCAGCAGCTCATCCGCCGACAGGAGCACAGATACGCAGTATTTT	CASSSSADRSTDTQYF
TRBJ2-7	TRBD1	.	TRBV2	14	TGTGCCAGCAGGTTGGACAGGGAAGGCTACGAGCAGTACTTC	CASRLDREGYEQYF
TRBJ1-2	.	.	TRBV12-3/TRBV12-4	13	TGTGCCAGCAGTTTATTCCCGGGATATGGCTACACCTTC	CASSLFPGYGYTF
TRBJ2-6	.	.	TRBV27	16	TGTGCCAGTTCCCGGCTACAGGGATCTGGGGCCAACGTCCTGACTTTC	CASSRLQGSGANVLTF
TRBJ1-2	TRBD1	.	TRBV28	14	TGTGCCAGCAGGACAGGGTCCGCTAACTATGGCTGCACCTTC	CASRTGSANYGCTF
TRBJ1-4	.	.	TRBV12-3/TRBV12-4	12	TGTGCCAGCAGGCGAGAAGGGGGAAAACTGTTTTTT	CASRREGGKLFF
TRBJ1-2	TRBD1	.	TRBV6-5	15	TGTGCCAGCAGTTATCGGACAGGGAAGGACTATGGCTACACCTTC	CASSYRTGKDYGYTF
TRBJ2-7	TRBD2	.	TRBV3-1	14	TGTGCCAGCAGCCAAGAAGTAGCGGGGGCTGAGCAGTACTTC	CASSQEVAGAEQYF
TRBJ2-2	.	.	TRBV20-1	14	TGCAGTGCTAAACCGGGGCAGAACACCGGGGAGCTGTTTTTT	CSAKPGQNTGELFF
TRBJ1-4	.	few	TRBV4-1	16	TGCGCCAGCAGCCAAGCAGAAACGGCAACTAATGAAAAACTGTTTTTT	CASSQAETATNEKLFF
TRBJ2-1	.	.	TRBV14	15	TGTGCCAGCAGCCTTCCCCGGGGGCTTTGGAATGAGCAGTTCTTC	CASSLPRGLWNEQFF
TRBJ1-1	.	few	TRBV20-1	13	TGCAGTGCTACCTTACACAAAAACACTGAAGCTTTCTTT	CSATLHKNTEAFF
TRBJ2-1	TRBD2	few	TRBV29-1	18	TGCAGCGTTGAAGTTAGGCGTCGGGGGGGCGGCTCCTACAATGAGCAGTTCTTC	CSVEVRRRGGGSYNEQFF
TRBJ2-3	.	.	TRBV4-2	15	TGTGCCAGCAGCCTCAACCGGGGGGCTAGAGATACGCAGTATTTT	CASSLNRGARDTQYF
TRBJ2-1	TRBD2	few	TRBV5-1	17	TGCGCCAGCAGCCCAATTACGGGCGGGGGGGCCTACAATGAGCAGTTCTTC	CASSPITGGGAYNEQFF
TRBJ2-4	.	.	TRBV4-1	16	TGCGCCAGCAGCCCCCGCGGGGCCCTAGCCAAAAACATTCAGTACTTC	CASSPRGALAKNIQYF
TRBJ2-1	.	many	TRBV24-1	13	TGTGCCACCAGTGATTCAGGGGTAAATGAGCAGTTCTTC	CATSDSGVNEQFF
TRBJ1-6	TRBD1	few	TRBV2	15	TGTGCCAGCTTGGGGACAGGGGGAAGGAATTCACCCCTCCACTTT	CASLGTGGRNSPLHF